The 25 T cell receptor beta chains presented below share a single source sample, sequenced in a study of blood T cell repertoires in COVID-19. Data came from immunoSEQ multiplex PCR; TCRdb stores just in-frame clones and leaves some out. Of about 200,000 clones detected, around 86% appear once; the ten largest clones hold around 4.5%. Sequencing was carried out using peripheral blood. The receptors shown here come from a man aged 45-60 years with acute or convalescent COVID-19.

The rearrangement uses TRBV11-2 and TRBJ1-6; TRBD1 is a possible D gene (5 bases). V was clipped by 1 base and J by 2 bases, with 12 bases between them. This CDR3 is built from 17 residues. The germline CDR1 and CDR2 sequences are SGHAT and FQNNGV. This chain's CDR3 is CASSLGQGSPYNSPLHF. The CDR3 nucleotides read TGTGCCAGCAGCTTAGGGCAGGGAAGCCCCTATAATTCACCCCTCCACTTT.

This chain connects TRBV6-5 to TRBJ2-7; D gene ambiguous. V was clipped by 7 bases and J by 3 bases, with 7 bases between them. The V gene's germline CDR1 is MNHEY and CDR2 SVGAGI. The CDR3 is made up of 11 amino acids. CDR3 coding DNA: TGTGCCAGCACTACAGTCTACGAGCAGTACTTC. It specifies CASTTVYEQYF.

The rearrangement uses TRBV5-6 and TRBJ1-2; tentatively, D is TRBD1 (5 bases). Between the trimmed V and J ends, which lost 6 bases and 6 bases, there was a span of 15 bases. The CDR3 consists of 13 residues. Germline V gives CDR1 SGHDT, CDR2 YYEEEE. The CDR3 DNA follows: TGTGCCAGCACCGCACGGGGGGGAAATGGCTACACCTTC. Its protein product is CASTARGGNGYTF.

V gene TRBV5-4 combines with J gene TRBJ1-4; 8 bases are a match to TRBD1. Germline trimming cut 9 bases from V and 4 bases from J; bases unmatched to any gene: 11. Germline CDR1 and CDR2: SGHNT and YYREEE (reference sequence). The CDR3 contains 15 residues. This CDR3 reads CATHPRTGNNEKLFF. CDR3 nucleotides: TGTGCCACCCATCCCCGGACAGGGAATAATGAAAAACTGTTTTTT. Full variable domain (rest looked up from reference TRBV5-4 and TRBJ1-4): ETGVTQSPTHLIKTRGQQVTLRCSSQSGHNTVSWYQQALGQGPQFIFQYYREEENGRGNFPPRFSGLQFPNYSSELNVNALELDDSALYLCATHPRTGNNEKLFFGSGTQLSVL.

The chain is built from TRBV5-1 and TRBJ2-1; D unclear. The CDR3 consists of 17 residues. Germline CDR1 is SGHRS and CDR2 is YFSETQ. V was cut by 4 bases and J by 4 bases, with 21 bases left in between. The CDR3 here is CASSPSSLYSIYNEQFF. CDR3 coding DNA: TGCGCCAGCAGCCCGTCGTCCCTTTACTCCATATACAATGAGCAGTTCTTC.

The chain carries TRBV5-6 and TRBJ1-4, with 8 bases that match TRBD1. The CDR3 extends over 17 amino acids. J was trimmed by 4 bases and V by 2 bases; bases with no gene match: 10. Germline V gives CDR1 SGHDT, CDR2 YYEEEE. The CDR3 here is CASSFKTGVRYNEKLFF. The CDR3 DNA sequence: TGTGCCAGCAGCTTTAAGACAGGGGTGCGCTATAATGAAAAACTGTTTTTT.

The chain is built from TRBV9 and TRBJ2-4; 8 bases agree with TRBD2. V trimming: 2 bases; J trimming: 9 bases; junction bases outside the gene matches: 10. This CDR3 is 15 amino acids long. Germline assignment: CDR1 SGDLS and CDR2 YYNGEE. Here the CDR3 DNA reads TGTGCCAGCAGCGTGGGTAGCGGGGCGTCGGGCATTCAGTACTTC. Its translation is CASSVGSGASGIQYF.

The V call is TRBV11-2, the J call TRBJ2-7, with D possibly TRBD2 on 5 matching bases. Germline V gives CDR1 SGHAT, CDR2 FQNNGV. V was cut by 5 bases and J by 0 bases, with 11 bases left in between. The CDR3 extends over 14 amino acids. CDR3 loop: CASSPRSASYEQYF. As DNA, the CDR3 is TGTGCCAGCAGCCCCCGTAGCGCCTCCTACGAGCAGTACTTC.

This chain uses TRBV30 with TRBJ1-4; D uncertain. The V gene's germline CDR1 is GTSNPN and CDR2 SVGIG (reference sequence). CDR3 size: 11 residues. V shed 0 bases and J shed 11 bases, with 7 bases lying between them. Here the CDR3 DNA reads TGTGCCTGGAGTGTACTAGGGAAACTGTTTTTT. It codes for CAWSVLGKLFF.

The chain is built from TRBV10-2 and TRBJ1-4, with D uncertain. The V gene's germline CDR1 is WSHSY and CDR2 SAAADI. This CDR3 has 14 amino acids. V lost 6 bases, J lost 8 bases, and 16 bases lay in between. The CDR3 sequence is CASRGGPGGEKLFF. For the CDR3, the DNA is TGCGCCAGCAGAGGCGGGCCGGGAGGCGAAAAACTGTTTTTT.

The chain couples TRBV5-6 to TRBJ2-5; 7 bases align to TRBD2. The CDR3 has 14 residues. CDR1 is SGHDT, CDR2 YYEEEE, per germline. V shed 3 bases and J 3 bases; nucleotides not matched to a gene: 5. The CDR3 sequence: CASSSPGGKETQYF. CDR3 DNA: TGTGCCAGCAGCTCACCGGGGGGAAAAGAGACCCAGTACTTC.

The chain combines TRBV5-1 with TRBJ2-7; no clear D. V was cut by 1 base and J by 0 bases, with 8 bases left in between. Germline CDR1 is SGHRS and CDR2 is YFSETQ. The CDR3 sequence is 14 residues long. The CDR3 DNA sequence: TGCGCCAGCAGCTTGCCGTCGGTCTCCTACGAGCAGTACTTC. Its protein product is CASSLPSVSYEQYF.

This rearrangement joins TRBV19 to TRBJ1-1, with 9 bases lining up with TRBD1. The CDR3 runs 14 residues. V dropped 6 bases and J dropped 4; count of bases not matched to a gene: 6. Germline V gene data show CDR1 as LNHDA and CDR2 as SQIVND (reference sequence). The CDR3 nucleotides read TGTGCCAGTAGCTGGCAGGACAGGGGCACTGAAGCTTTCTTT. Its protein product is CASSWQDRGTEAFF.

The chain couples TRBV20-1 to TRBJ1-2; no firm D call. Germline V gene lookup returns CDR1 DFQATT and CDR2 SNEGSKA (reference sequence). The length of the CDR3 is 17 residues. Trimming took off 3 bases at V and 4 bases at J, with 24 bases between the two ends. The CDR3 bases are TGCAGTGCTAGTGCGTTGCCCCGGGGAGAGTGGCCCTATGGCTACACCTTC. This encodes CSASALPRGEWPYGYTF.

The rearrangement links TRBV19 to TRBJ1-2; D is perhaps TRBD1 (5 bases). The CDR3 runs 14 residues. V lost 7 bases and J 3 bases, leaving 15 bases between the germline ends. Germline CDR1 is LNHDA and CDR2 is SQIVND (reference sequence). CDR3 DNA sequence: TGTGCCAGTAATACCGACAGCATCTACTATGGCTACACCTTC. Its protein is CASNTDSIYYGYTF.

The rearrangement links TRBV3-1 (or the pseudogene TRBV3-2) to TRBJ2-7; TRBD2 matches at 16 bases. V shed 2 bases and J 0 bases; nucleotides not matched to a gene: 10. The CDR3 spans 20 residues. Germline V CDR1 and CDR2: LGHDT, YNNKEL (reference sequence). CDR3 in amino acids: CASSQRYSGLAGGVSYEQYF. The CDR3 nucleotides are TGTGCCAGCAGCCAACGGTACTCGGGACTAGCGGGGGGGGTCTCCTACGAGCAGTACTTC.

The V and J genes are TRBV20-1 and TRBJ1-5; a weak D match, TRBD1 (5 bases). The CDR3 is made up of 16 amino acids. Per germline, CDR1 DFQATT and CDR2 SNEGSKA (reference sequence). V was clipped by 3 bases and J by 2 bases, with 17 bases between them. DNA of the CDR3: TGCAGTGCTAGTGAAGGGGCTGGCGGGGGCAATCAGCCCCAGCATTTT. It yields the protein CSASEGAGGGNQPQHF.

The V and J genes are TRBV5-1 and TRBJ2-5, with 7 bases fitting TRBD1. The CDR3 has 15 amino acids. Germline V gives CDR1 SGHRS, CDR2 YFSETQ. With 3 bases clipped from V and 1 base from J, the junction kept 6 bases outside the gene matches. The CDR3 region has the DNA TGCGCCAGCAGCTCCATTCACAGGGGCCAAGAGACCCAGTACTTC. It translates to CASSSIHRGQETQYF.

The CDR3 sequence is CASRTGGEKLFF. CDR3 sequence (DNA): TGTGCCAGTAGAACAGGGGGCGAAAAACTGTTTTTT. The rearrangement links TRBV19 to TRBJ1-4; 9 bases agree with TRBD1. V shed 6 bases and J 8 bases; nucleotides not matched to a gene: 1. The CDR3 covers 12 residues. CDR1 is LNHDA, CDR2 SQIVND, per germline (reference sequence).

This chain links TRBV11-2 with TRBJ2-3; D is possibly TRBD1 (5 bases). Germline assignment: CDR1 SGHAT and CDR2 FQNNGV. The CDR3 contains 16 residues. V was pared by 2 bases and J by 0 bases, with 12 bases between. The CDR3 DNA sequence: TGTGCCAGCAGCTTAAGGGCAGGGTCGAGCACAGATACGCAGTATTTT. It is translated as CASSLRAGSSTDTQYF.

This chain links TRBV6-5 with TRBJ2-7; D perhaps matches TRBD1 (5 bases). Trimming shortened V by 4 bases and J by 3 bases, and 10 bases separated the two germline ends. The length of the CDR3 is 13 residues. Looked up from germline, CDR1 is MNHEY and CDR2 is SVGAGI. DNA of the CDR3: TGTGCCAGCAGTTCCCCAGGGCTCTACGAGCAGTACTTC. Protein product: CASSSPGLYEQYF.

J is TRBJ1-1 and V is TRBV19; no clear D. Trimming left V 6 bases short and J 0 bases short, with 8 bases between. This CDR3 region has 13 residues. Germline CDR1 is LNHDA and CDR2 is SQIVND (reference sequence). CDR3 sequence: CASRAQLNTEAFF. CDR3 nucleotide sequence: TGTGCCAGTAGGGCACAGTTGAACACTGAAGCTTTCTTT.

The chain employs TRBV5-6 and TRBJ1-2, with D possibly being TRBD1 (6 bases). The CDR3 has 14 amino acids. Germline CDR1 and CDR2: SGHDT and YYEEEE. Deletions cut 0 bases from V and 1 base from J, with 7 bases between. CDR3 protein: CASSLEQGNYGYTF. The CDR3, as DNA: TGTGCCAGCAGCTTGGAACAGGGTAACTATGGCTACACCTTC.

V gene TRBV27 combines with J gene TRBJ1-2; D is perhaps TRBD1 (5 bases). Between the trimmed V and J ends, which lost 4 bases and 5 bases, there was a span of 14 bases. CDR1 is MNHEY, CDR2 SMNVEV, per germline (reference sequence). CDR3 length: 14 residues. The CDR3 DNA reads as TGTGCCAGCAGTTCAGGCCTACAGGAATATGGCTACACCTTC. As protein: CASSSGLQEYGYTF.

CDR3 amino acids: CASTTGQGNSPLHF. The CDR3 DNA reads as TGTGCCAGCACCACGGGACAGGGGAATTCACCCCTCCACTTT. The chain has TRBV6-6 and TRBJ1-6; 10 bases are shared with TRBD1. J lost 7 bases, V lost 7 bases, and 4 bases had no gene match. The CDR3 length is 14 residues. Per germline, CDR1 MNHNY and CDR2 SVGAGI (reference sequence).